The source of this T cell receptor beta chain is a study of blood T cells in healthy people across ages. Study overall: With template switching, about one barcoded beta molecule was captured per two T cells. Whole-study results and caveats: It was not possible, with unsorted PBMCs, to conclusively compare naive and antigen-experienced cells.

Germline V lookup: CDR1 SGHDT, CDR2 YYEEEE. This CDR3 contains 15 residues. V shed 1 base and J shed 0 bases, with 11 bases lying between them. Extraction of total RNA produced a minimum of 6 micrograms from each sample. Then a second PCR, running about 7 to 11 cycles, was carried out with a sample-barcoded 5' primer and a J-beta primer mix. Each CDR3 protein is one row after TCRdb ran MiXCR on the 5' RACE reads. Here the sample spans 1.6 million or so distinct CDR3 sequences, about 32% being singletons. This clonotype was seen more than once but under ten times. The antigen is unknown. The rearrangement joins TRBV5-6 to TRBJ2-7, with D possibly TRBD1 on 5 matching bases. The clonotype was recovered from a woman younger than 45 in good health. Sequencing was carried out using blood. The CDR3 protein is CASSLWGSSSYEQYF. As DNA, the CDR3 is TGTGCCAGCAGCTTGTGGGGCTCGAGCTCCTACGAGCAGTACTTC.